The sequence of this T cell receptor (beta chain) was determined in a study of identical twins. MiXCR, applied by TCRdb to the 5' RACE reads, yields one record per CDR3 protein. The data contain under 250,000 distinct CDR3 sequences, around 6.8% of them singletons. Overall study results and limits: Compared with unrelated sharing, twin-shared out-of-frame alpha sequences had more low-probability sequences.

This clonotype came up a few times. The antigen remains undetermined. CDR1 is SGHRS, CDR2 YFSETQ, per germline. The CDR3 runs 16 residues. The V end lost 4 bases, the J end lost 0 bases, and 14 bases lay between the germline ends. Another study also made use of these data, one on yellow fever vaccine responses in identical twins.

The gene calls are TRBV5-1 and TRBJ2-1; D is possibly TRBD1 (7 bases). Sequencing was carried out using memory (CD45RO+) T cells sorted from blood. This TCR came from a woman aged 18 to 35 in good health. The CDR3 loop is CASSKGAGTSYNEQFF. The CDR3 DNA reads TGCGCCAGCAGCAAGGGGGCGGGAACCTCCTACAATGAGCAGTTCTTC.